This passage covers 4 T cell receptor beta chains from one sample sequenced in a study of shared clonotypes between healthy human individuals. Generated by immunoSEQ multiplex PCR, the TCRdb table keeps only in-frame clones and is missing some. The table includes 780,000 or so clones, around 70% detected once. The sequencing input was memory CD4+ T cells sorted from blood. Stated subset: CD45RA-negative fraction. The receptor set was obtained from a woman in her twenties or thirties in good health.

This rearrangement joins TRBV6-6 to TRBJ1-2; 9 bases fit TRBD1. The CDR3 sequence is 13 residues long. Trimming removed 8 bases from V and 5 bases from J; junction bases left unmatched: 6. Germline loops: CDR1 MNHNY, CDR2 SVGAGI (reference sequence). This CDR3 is CASSGQGFYGYTF. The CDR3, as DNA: TGTGCCAGCTCAGGACAGGGGTTTTATGGCTACACCTTC.

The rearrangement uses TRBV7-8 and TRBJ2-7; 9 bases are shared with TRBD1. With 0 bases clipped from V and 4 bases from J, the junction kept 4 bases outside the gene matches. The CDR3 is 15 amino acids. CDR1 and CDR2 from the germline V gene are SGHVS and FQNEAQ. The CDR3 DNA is TGTGCCAGCAGCTTAGCGACAGGGGGGTGGTACGAGCAGTACTTC. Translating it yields CASSLATGGWYEQYF.

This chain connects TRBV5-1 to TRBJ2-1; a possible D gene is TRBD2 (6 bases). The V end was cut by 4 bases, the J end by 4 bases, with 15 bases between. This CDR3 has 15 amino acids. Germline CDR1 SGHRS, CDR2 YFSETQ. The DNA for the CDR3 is TGCGCCAGCAGCCTAACTAACGGGGGTTACAATGAGCAGTTCTTC. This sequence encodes CASSLTNGGYNEQFF.

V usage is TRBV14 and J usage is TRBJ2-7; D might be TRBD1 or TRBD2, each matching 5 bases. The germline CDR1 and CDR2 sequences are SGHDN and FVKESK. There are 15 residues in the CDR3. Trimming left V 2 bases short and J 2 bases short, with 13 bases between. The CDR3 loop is CASSQFPRGTYEQYF. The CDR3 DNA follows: TGTGCCAGCAGCCAATTTCCGAGGGGAACCTACGAGCAGTACTTC.